This is a list of T cell receptor beta chains from one sample in a study of a mutant IDH1 vaccine in newly diagnosed glioma. Antigen specificity for these receptors is unknown. Here immunoSEQ multiplex PCR was the method, and the copy in TCRdb shows in-frame clones only, minus some. Among about 33,000 clones listed, roughly 80% were seen once. Sequenced material: PBMCs, taken from a glioma patient whose treatment included an IDH1 peptide vaccine. The receptors were sampled from a woman in her late teens or twenties with glioma. Each CDR3 is given without its conserved first and last residue. The D gene is left open where the match is weak.

V gene	J gene	D gene	CDR3 protein
TRBV28	TRBJ1-4	TRBD1	ASVPGTANEKLF
TRBV7-2	TRBJ2-3	NA	ASSALGSDTQY
TRBV7-2	TRBJ2-3	TRBD2	ASSHTSGGAADTQY
TRBV28	TRBJ2-5	TRBD2	ASSFVRPSGKERETQY
TRBV6-6	TRBJ1-2	NA	ASSFDISNYGYT
TRBV15	TRBJ2-2	NA	ATSLQKSNTGELF
TRBV5-6	TRBJ2-4	NA	ASSHQGSKNIQY
TRBV2	TRBJ1-2	NA	ASSERRENYGYT
TRBV7-8	TRBJ2-7	NA	ASRQSRETSYEQY
TRBV10-3	TRBJ2-3	NA	AISPGRSADTQY
TRBV13	TRBJ2-1	NA	ASSLFSRRNEQF
TRBV5-1	TRBJ2-7	NA	ASSLSGMELY
TRBV27	TRBJ2-2	TRBD2	ASSPGLAGSNTGELF
TRBV15	TRBJ2-5	NA	ATSRDEHGETQY
TRBV5-1	TRBJ2-3	NA	ASSPRGTSTDTQY
TRBV7-9	TRBJ2-1	TRBD2	ASSAGGHSNEQF
TRBV10-3	TRBJ2-7	TRBD2	ATPTRTSGSLNEQY
TRBV27	TRBJ1-4	NA	ASSPSGGGLGEKLF
TRBV4-3	TRBJ1-4	NA	ASSQVQGKGEKLF
TRBV11-3	TRBJ2-3	NA	ASSLDYTQY
TRBV7-8	TRBJ2-7	TRBD1	ASSWGTGGEQY
TRBV2	TRBJ1-1	NA	ASTWMTGNTEAF
TRBV25-1	TRBJ2-5	NA	ASSSTVGLETQY
TRBV5-4	TRBJ2-1	TRBD1	ASSQKGTGQHEQF
TRBV7-9	TRBJ2-1	NA	ATRGNEQF
TRBV18	TRBJ2-6	NA	ASSPMWGDSGANVLT
TRBV27	TRBJ2-7	NA	ASSNDRNSYEQY
TRBV7-9	TRBJ2-5	TRBD2	ASSSEFRGGSGGQETQY
TRBV25-1	TRBJ2-5	NA	ASSPMTGAASETQY
TRBV7-9	TRBJ1-1	NA	ASSFDMNTEAF
TRBV5-1	TRBJ2-5	NA	ASHRRAESRQETQY
TRBV7-9	TRBJ2-1	NA	ASSLKNHAEQF
TRBV29-1	TRBJ2-3	NA	SGKRTGRTDTQY
TRBV15	TRBJ1-1	TRBD1	ATSRVHGGQGNTEAF
TRBV9	TRBJ2-1	TRBD1	ASSVYLDRGHEQF
TRBV6-5	TRBJ1-5	NA	ASSYSGGGNNQPQH
TRBV7-2	TRBJ2-3	TRBD1	ASSLKGQGSTDTQY
TRBV10-1	TRBJ1-2	NA	ASSRSGTFNYGYT
TRBV9	TRBJ1-1	NA	ASSSGNTEAF
TRBV19	TRBJ2-1	TRBD1	ASRQLQGNEQF
TRBV6-5	TRBJ1-1	TRBD1	ASRQGLGMNTEAF
TRBV4-1	TRBJ2-1	TRBD2	ASSQARGLVSNEQF